This TCR beta chain was sequenced for a study of radiation and T cells in renal cell carcinoma. Overall study: Nephrectomy followed 15 Gy stereotactic body radiation by 4 weeks.

Germline CDR1 is SGHVS and CDR2 is FQNEAQ. The CDR3 has 14 amino acids. V gave up 5 bases and J gave up 5 bases; unmatched junction bases: 8. The method was immunoSEQ multiplex PCR; TCRdb's version includes in-frame clones alone and lacks a portion of them. The sample holds roughly 150,000 clones; 87% are singletons and the top ten take roughly 13%. Study outcomes and limitations: In blood, top tumor clones expanded by 2 weeks, shrinking by 4. Baseline intratumoral clonotype presence is unknown without pretreatment biopsies.

This clone was seen only a few times. Its specificity is not known. The time point here: blood 2 weeks post-SBRT. Sample treatment: 15 Gy SBRT to primary tumor, nephrectomy 4 weeks later. After SBRT, blood was collected at 2 and 4 weeks, plus baseline. The clonotype comes from a woman aged 50 to 60 with renal cell carcinoma. This rearrangement joins TRBV7-8 to TRBJ2-5; 7 bases align to TRBD1. Here the sequenced sample was blood, taken from a patient whose treatment included radiotherapy and nephrectomy. This chain's CDR3 is CASSRTGVGETQYF. For the CDR3, the DNA is TGTGCCAGCAGCCGGACAGGAGTAGGGGAGACCCAGTACTTC.